This T cell receptor (beta chain) was recovered during a study of T cell responses to AZD1222 COVID-19 vaccine. Sequencing used immunoSEQ multiplex PCR; TCRdb keeps in-frame clones, though not all of them. Of more than 80,000 clones listed, approximately 92% are singletons. The CDR3 is 16 amino acids. The V gene lost 6 bases and the J gene lost 2 bases, with 18 bases spanning the gap. Germline loops: CDR1 KGHSH, CDR2 LQKENI. The receptor comes from an adult who received the AZD1222 COVID-19 vaccine. The chain couples TRBV18 to TRBJ2-3; D ambiguous. This specimen consisted of peripheral blood, obtained 28 days after the second AZD1222 dose. CDR3 in DNA: TGTGCCAGCTCCCTCACGGCAGCTGGAGACACAGATACGCAGTATTTT. Translation: CASSLTAAGDTDTQYF. The full variable domain, in which reference TRBV18 and TRBJ2-3 provide the parts outside the CDR3, is NAGVMQNPRHLVRRRGQEARLRCSPMKGHSHVYWYRQLPEEGLKFMVYLQKENIIDESGMPKERFSAEFPKEGPSILRIQQVVRGDSAAYFCASSLTAAGDTDTQYFGPGTRLTVL.